This note documents a single T cell receptor (beta chain) sequence. The CDR3 is made up of 14 amino acids. Germline-derived CDR1 and CDR2 are SGHTA and FQGNSA. V gave up 5 bases and J gave up 5 bases, with 14 bases separating them. The data are from a study of technical replicates of blood from a handful of donors. Some clones are missing from TCRdb's copy, which holds only in-frame ones; the method was immunoSEQ multiplex PCR. This table holds some 80,000 clones, about 92% found once. The source is a human donor in good health. Sequencing was performed on T cells isolated from PBMCs. The V call is TRBV7-2, the J call TRBJ2-3; D remains ambiguous. In DNA, the CDR3 is TGTGCCAGCAGCAAGTGGGCCTCAGAAGATACGCAGTATTTT. Translated: CASSKWASEDTQYF.